This entry lists 27 T cell receptor beta chains sequenced from one sample in a study of spatial heterogeneity in lung cancer. TCRdb re-derived calls from the 5' RACE reads in MiXCR, one entry per CDR3 protein. This sample has 20,000 to 25,000 distinct CDR3 sequences, with approximately 4.4% found just once. The sample's time point: sample taken at primary tumor resection. Whole RNA from tumor, nontumor lung or frozen PBMC was sequenced unsorted. The source material was PBMCs, sampled at surgery. The receptor set was obtained from a male donor with early-stage non-small cell lung cancer.

This clonotype occurred many times. The genes are TRBV7-9 and TRBJ2-7; TRBD1 or TRBD2 may be the D gene (5 bases each). CDR1 and CDR2 (germline): SEHNR, FQNEAQ (reference sequence). The CDR3 runs 13 residues. Trimming took 5 bases from V and 2 from J, leaving 10 bases between them. The CDR3 spells CASSRDGTYEQYF. For the CDR3, the DNA is TGTGCCAGCAGCCGGGACGGGACCTACGAGCAGTACTTC. The full variable domain, completed using reference TRBV7-9 and TRBJ2-7, is DTGVSQNPRHKITKRGQNVTFRCDPISEHNRLYWYRQTLGQGPEFLTYFQNEAQLEKSRLLSDRFSAERPKGSFSTLEIQRTEQGDSAMYLCASSRDGTYEQYFGPGTRLTVT.

This clonotype was counted many times. The chain carries TRBV10-3 and TRBJ2-5, with D maybe TRBD2 (5 bases). The CDR3 runs to 15 residues. Germline V gene data show CDR1 as ENHRY and CDR2 as SYGVKD. Trimming took 3 bases from V and 3 from J, leaving 14 bases between them. Written as DNA, the CDR3 is TGTGCCATCAGTGATTCTTCGGCGGGCGAAGAGACCCAGTACTTC. As protein: CAISDSSAGEETQYF.

This clonotype came up many times. The rearrangement links TRBV6-6 to TRBJ1-6; D uncertain. Germline loops: CDR1 MNHNY, CDR2 SVGAGI (reference sequence). Trimming pared 0 bases from V and 5 bases from J, leaving 8 bases between. The CDR3 extends over 15 amino acids. The CDR3 nucleotides read TGTGCCAGCAGTTACTCGACTGTTGATAATTCACCCCTCCACTTT. Translation gives CASSYSTVDNSPLHF.

This clonotype was seen many times. The chain links TRBV2 to TRBJ2-7, with D unresolved. The CDR3 extends over 15 amino acids. Trimming removed 10 bases at V and 3 bases at J, with 22 bases between. The germline V gene has CDR1 SNHLY and CDR2 FYNNEI. Here the CDR3 reads CATRVPTAHNYEQYF. Written as DNA, the CDR3 is TGTGCCACTAGGGTACCTACAGCGCATAACTACGAGCAGTACTTC.

This sequence joins TRBV15 and TRBJ2-1; 8 nucleotides agree with TRBD2. The germline CDR1 and CDR2 sequences are LNHNV and YYDKDF (reference sequence). There are 15 residues in the CDR3. V shed 5 bases and J 5 bases; nucleotides not matched to a gene: 8. The CDR3 protein is CATSPDGGAHNEQFF. In nucleotides, the CDR3 is TGTGCCACCAGCCCGGACGGGGGGGCGCACAATGAGCAGTTCTTC.

This clonotype was recorded once. Possible read error: a much larger clone is one base away. The chain employs TRBV7-9 and TRBJ1-1; D not resolved. V dropped 5 bases and J dropped 1 base, with 11 bases sitting between them. The CDR3 covers 14 residues. From germline, CDR1 is SEHNR and CDR2 FQNEAQ (reference sequence). CDR3 sequence reads: CASSPWIPNTEAFF. The CDR3 nucleotides read TGTGCCAGCAGCCCTTGGATACCGAACACTGAAGCTTTCTTT.

This clonotype has ten or more counts. The V gene is TRBV12-3 or TRBV12-4, the J gene TRBJ2-7, with TRBD1 identical over 9 bases. V was clipped by 5 bases and J by 2 bases; unmatched bases: 4. The CDR3 loop spans 14 amino acids. The CDR3, as DNA: TGTGCCAGCAGTCTGACAGGGGGTCCCTACGAGCAGTACTTC. Its translation is CASSLTGGPYEQYF.

This clonotype has at least ten counts. The chain uses TRBV11-3 and TRBJ2-1; D unclear. Between the trimmed V and J ends, which lost 3 bases and 0 bases, there was a span of 9 bases. Germline V gene lookup returns CDR1 SGHNT and CDR2 YENEEA. The CDR3 is made up of 15 amino acids. CDR3 sequence (DNA): TGTGCCAGCAGCTTGGAAACAGCCTCCTACAATGAGCAGTTCTTC. It codes for CASSLETASYNEQFF.

This clonotype was seen at least ten times. The chain couples TRBV9 to TRBJ2-2; 10 positions match TRBD1. This CDR3 is 13 amino acids long. V lost 6 bases and J lost 6; bases outside the gene matches: 2. From germline, CDR1 is SGDLS and CDR2 YYNGEE. The CDR3 DNA is TGTGCCAGCACAGGACAGGGGGCCGGGGAGCTGTTTTTT. Its protein is CASTGQGAGELFF.

Ten or more counts support this clonotype. J is TRBJ2-1 and V is TRBV6-4, with TRBD1 matching 9 bases. Germline CDR1 and CDR2: MRHNA and SNTAGT. V gave up 5 bases and J gave up 5 bases; unmatched junction bases: 1. The CDR3 spans 13 residues. CDR3 DNA: TGTGCCAGCAGTAGGGACAGGGACAATGAGCAGTTCTTC. This encodes CASSRDRDNEQFF.

This clonotype was picked up many times. The rearrangement uses TRBV12-3 or TRBV12-4 and TRBJ1-5; 8 bases agree with TRBD1. The CDR3 sequence is 16 residues long. The V segment lost 6 bases and the J segment 0 bases; nucleotides outside the gene matches: 7. CDR3 loop: CASSQGTGVSNQPQHF. CDR3 DNA sequence: TGTGCCAGCAGCCAAGGGACAGGTGTTAGCAATCAGCCCCAGCATTTT.

This clonotype was recorded many times. J is TRBJ1-5 and V is TRBV7-2, with 7 bases fitting TRBD1. This CDR3 is 15 amino acids long. The ends lost 5 bases at V and 3 bases at J; junction bases unmatched: 7. Germline V gives CDR1 SGHTA, CDR2 FQGNSA. The DNA for the CDR3 is TGTGCCAGCAGCCCGCCGGGACAGAACAATCAGCCCCAGCATTTT. Its protein is CASSPPGQNNQPQHF.

This clonotype was seen a handful of times. V is TRBV7-3 and J is TRBJ2-5, with D uncertain. The CDR3 is 13 amino acids. Trimming shortened V by 1 base and J by 1 base, and 4 bases separated the two germline ends. CDR1 SGHTA and CDR2 FQGTGA come from the germline V gene. CDR3 region: CASSLKGQETQYF. For the CDR3, the DNA is TGTGCCAGCAGCTTAAAGGGCCAAGAGACCCAGTACTTC.

By share, this clonotype ranks as medium-sized. Mismatch with germline at one junction end may stem from a read error. The gene calls are TRBV7-7 and TRBJ2-1, with D uncertain. The CDR3 loop spans 13 amino acids. Per germline, CDR1 SSHAT and CDR2 FNYEAQ (reference sequence). In DNA form, the CDR3 reads TGTGCTAGCAGCTTATATAGTGGTGATGAGCAGTTCTTC. Amino acid sequence: CASSLYSGDEQFF.

The CDR3 sequence: CASSPQTGATNEKLFF. The CDR3 nucleotides read TGTGCCAGCTCACCGCAAACAGGGGCAACTAATGAAAAACTGTTTTTT. The V gene is TRBV18, the J gene TRBJ1-4; 7 bases agree with TRBD1. Germline V gene sequence: CDR1 KGHSH, CDR2 LQKENI. This CDR3 has 16 amino acids. Trimming removed 3 bases from V and 0 bases from J; junction bases left unmatched: 4.

The V and J genes are TRBV7-2 and TRBJ2-7; 7 positions agree with TRBD1. Looked up from germline, CDR1 is SGHTA and CDR2 is FQGNSA. CDR3 length equals 16 residues. Losses at the gene ends were 4 bases for V and 2 bases for J; bases not matched to a gene: 11. CDR3: CASSSQGVGATYEQYF. Here the CDR3 DNA reads TGTGCCAGCAGCTCGCAGGGGGTTGGTGCTACCTACGAGCAGTACTTC.

The table lists this clonotype with many counts. This chain links TRBV6-2 or TRBV6-3 with TRBJ2-1; no clear D. The CDR3 loop spans 16 amino acids. Germline V gene sequence: CDR1 MNHEY, CDR2 SVGEGT. V lost 0 bases, J lost 0 bases, and 9 bases lay in between. CDR3 protein: CASSYSGSISYNEQFF. CDR3 nucleotides: TGTGCCAGCAGTTACTCGGGGTCGATCTCCTACAATGAGCAGTTCTTC.

This clonotype was seen many times. The chain has TRBV4-1 and TRBJ1-3; 7 bases align to TRBD1. With 4 bases clipped from V and 3 bases from J, the junction kept 12 bases outside the gene matches. This CDR3 spans 17 amino acids. Germline CDR1 is MGHRA and CDR2 is YSYEKL. This CDR3 reads CASSLLIGTDNGNTIYF. In DNA form, the CDR3 reads TGCGCCAGCAGCCTTCTAATCGGGACAGACAATGGAAACACCATATATTTT.

In this sample, this clonotype turned up many times. The V call is TRBV20-1, the J call TRBJ1-1; D ambiguous. Germline CDR1 is DFQATT and CDR2 is SNEGSKA (reference sequence). Trimming stripped 3 bases from V and 1 base from J, with 12 bases between. There are 14 residues in the CDR3. Written as DNA, the CDR3 is TGCAGTGCTAGGGCTGGAGGTACGAACACTGAAGCTTTCTTT. Amino acid sequence: CSARAGGTNTEAFF.

This clonotype was recorded many times. The chain employs TRBV7-8 and TRBJ1-2; tentatively, D is TRBD1 (5 bases). The V end was cut by 6 bases, the J end by 6 bases, with 14 bases between. Looked up from germline, CDR1 is SGHVS and CDR2 is FQNEAQ. The CDR3 covers 13 residues. Written as DNA, the CDR3 is TGTGCCAGCAGTCAGGCGGGGGGAAATGGCTACACCTTC. Translated, it gives CASSQAGGNGYTF.

This clonotype appeared many times. The chain couples TRBV9 to TRBJ2-7; 9 positions match TRBD1. Germline V gives CDR1 SGDLS, CDR2 YYNGEE. The CDR3 runs to 16 residues. Germline trimming cut 4 bases from V and 5 bases from J; bases unmatched to any gene: 13. CDR3 in amino acids: CASSRVIGTGLNEQYF. The CDR3 DNA follows: TGTGCCAGCAGCAGGGTTATCGGGACAGGGCTGAACGAGCAGTACTTC.

This clonotype was picked up many times. The genes are TRBV7-2 and TRBJ1-5; D is unclear. V dropped 1 base and J dropped 3 bases, with 10 bases sitting between them. The CDR3 is 15 amino acids. The germline V gene has CDR1 SGHTA and CDR2 FQGNSA. This chain's CDR3 is CASSLGSGSNQPQHF. The CDR3 coding sequence is TGTGCCAGCAGCTTAGGATCTGGTTCCAATCAGCCCCAGCATTTT.

This clonotype has a count of ten or more. This sequence joins TRBV5-5 and TRBJ1-5; D is unclear. CDR1 is SGHKS and CDR2 is YYEKEE in the germline V gene (reference sequence). The CDR3 has 13 amino acids. The germline V and J ends were trimmed by 1 base and 5 bases, with 7 bases remaining between them. The CDR3 reads CASSLTKDQPQHF. The CDR3, as DNA: TGTGCCAGCAGCTTGACTAAGGATCAGCCCCAGCATTTT. Full variable domain (missing parts from reference TRBV5-5 and TRBJ1-5): DAGVTQSPTHLIKTRGQQVTLRCSPISGHKSVSWYQQVLGQGPQFIFQYYEKEERGRGNFPDRFSARQFPNYSSELNVNALLLGDSALYLCASSLTKDQPQHFGDGTRLSIL.

The rearrangement links TRBV14 to TRBJ2-7; D is undetermined. The CDR3 is made up of 13 amino acids. Germline assignment: CDR1 SGHDN and CDR2 FVKESK. V lost 2 bases and J lost 5, with 10 bases in between. CDR3 in DNA: TGTGCCAGCAGCCAAATTAGACACGACGAGCAGTACTTC. Its protein product is CASSQIRHDEQYF.

This clonotype was counted many times. The chain combines TRBV12-3 or TRBV12-4 with TRBJ2-7; 9 bases map to TRBD1. The length of the CDR3 is 15 residues. V lost 3 bases to trimming and J lost 5 bases; unmatched junction nucleotides: 8. CDR3 sequence: CASSFGGTGFNEQYF. In DNA, the CDR3 is TGTGCCAGCAGTTTTGGTGGGACAGGGTTCAACGAGCAGTACTTC.

This clonotype came up many times. The chain recombines TRBV3-1 with TRBJ2-5; D perhaps matches TRBD1 (6 bases). V dropped 1 base and J dropped 4 bases, with 10 bases sitting between them. Germline CDR1 is LGHDT and CDR2 is YNNKEL (reference sequence). This CDR3 is 14 amino acids long. The CDR3: CASSQVTGRETQYF. The CDR3 DNA reads as TGTGCCAGCAGCCAAGTAACAGGGAGAGAGACCCAGTACTTC.

This clonotype occurred many times. V is TRBV18 and J is TRBJ2-2; D unresolved. The CDR3 totals 13 residues. Germline assignment: CDR1 KGHSH and CDR2 LQKENI. With 0 bases removed from V and 10 bases from J, the gap between germline ends came to 9 bases. CDR3 coding DNA: TGTGCCAGCTCACCACCAGGTTCCGTGGAGCTGTTTTTT. Translated: CASSPPGSVELFF.